The 23 T cell receptor beta chains given below trace back to one sample, sequenced in a study of vaccination and CD4 T cells after COVID-19 (dated by TCRdb to the early 2020s). No antigen has been assigned to these receptors. Libraries were prepared through PCR. Sequencer: Illumina iSeq 100. DNA from cultured CD4+ T cells was subjected to TCR sequencing with the Oncomine TCR Beta short-read assay at the Johns Hopkins FTIC core. The raw public reads went through TCRdb reprocessing: fastp at Q25, MiXCR clone calling, in-frame beta chains kept. CDR3 protein sequences are deduplicated, and each keeps its most common genes and DNA. Within this sample are 15,000 to 20,000 distinct CDR3 sequences, with roughly half of them counted one time only. The ten biggest clones cover about 10% of the sample. According to the study, the label for this sample's treatment or condition signals: approximately 10-day PBMC culture with coronavirus spike peptide pools or control peptides (ViraFEST assay).

The sequenced sample consisted of CD4+ T cells from blood, cultured in vitro. These receptors originate from a human donor who had recovered from COVID-19.

This chain uses TRBV5-1 with TRBJ2-6; 11 nucleotides line up with TRBD1. The CDR3 contains 17 residues. Germline-derived CDR1 and CDR2 are SGHRS and YFSETQ. V gave up 4 bases and J gave up 2 bases; unmatched junction bases: 5. The CDR3 loop reads CASSVGQGAPGANVLTF. In nucleotides, the CDR3 is TGCGCCAGCAGCGTAGGACAGGGGGCGCCTGGGGCCAACGTCCTGACTTTC.

This clonotype was detected a few times. The CDR3 is CSARRVTGTVGEQYF. CDR3 bases: TGCAGTGCTAGAAGAGTAACCGGGACGGTTGGCGAGCAGTACTTC. V is TRBV20-1 and J is TRBJ2-7, with D perhaps TRBD1 or TRBD2 (5 bases each). Trimming took 2 bases from V and 6 from J, leaving 20 bases between them. Per germline, CDR1 DFQATT and CDR2 SNEGSKA (reference sequence). The CDR3 has 15 residues.

In this sample, this clonotype turned up once. This chain connects TRBV19 to TRBJ2-1; weak D call: TRBD2 (6 bases). Germline V CDR1 and CDR2: LNHDA, SQIVND (reference sequence). The CDR3 runs to 14 residues. V lost 5 bases and J 3 bases, leaving 11 bases between the germline ends. The CDR3 here is CASSPGGNYNEQFF. The DNA of the CDR3 is TGTGCCAGTAGTCCTGGGGGGAACTACAATGAGCAGTTCTTC. The full variable domain, with the rest looked up from reference TRBV19 and TRBJ2-1, is DGGITQSPKYLFRKEGQNVTLSCEQNLNHDAMYWYRQDPGQGLRLIYYSQIVNDFQKGDIAEGYSVSREKKESFPLTVTSAQKNPTAFYLCASSPGGNYNEQFFGPGTRLTVL.

This chain joins TRBV12-3 or TRBV12-4 and TRBJ2-3; 10 positions agree with TRBD2. V shed 6 bases and J 2 bases; nucleotides not matched to a gene: 8. The length of the CDR3 is 16 residues. CDR3 DNA: TGTGCCAGCAGCTTGGTAGCGGGGGGTACCACAGATACGCAGTATTTT. Amino acid sequence: CASSLVAGGTTDTQYF.

By share, this clonotype ranks as medium-sized. The chain couples TRBV29-1 to TRBJ2-4; tentatively, D is TRBD2 (5 bases). Germline V gene sequence: CDR1 SQVTM, CDR2 ANQGSEA. The CDR3 spans 13 residues. With 6 bases removed from V and 8 bases from J, the gap between germline ends came to 17 bases. The CDR3 DNA is TGCAGCGTAGGACGCTACACCGGGGACATTCAGTACTTC. It encodes CSVGRYTGDIQYF.

The V call is TRBV5-8, the J call TRBJ1-6; D remains unclear. The V gene's germline CDR1 is SGHTS and CDR2 YDEGEE. CDR3 size: 15 residues. Deletions cut 1 base from V and 9 bases from J, with 14 bases between. CDR3 bases: TGTGCCAGCAGCTTGAGCCCGGAGGGTGGTTCACCCCTCCACTTT. As protein: CASSLSPEGGSPLHF.

This rearrangement joins TRBV19 to TRBJ1-5; no firm D call. Germline V gene sequence: CDR1 LNHDA, CDR2 SQIVND (reference sequence). The CDR3 runs to 15 residues. Trimming took 0 bases from V and 6 from J, leaving 12 bases between them. In nucleotides, the CDR3 is TGTGCCAGTAGTATAGATACGGCCTCCCCTCAGCCCCAGCATTTT. This encodes CASSIDTASPQPQHF.

The V gene is TRBV20-1, the J gene TRBJ2-7; 9 positions agree with TRBD1. V lost 5 bases, J lost 2 bases, and 7 bases stayed unmatched. The CDR3 spans 14 residues. Per germline, CDR1 DFQATT and CDR2 SNEGSKA (reference sequence). CDR3 loop: CSARSGTGTYEQYF. Written as DNA, the CDR3 is TGCAGTGCTCGGTCCGGGACAGGGACCTACGAGCAGTACTTC.

The CDR3 DNA follows: TGTGCCAGCACCGGCCAGGGAGGGAACGTGAATGGCTACACCTTC. Protein sequence: CASTGQGGNVNGYTF. The chain uses TRBV6-1 and TRBJ1-2, with D possibly being TRBD1 (5 bases). The CDR3 is made up of 15 amino acids. V lost 7 bases and J lost 6, with 21 bases in between. Germline V gene sequence: CDR1 MNHNS, CDR2 SASEGT.

This clonotype was counted a few times. The chain couples TRBV2 to TRBJ2-1; D is unclear. V was pared by 8 bases and J by 0 bases, with 26 bases between. The germline V gene encodes CDR1 SNHLY and CDR2 FYNNEI. CDR3 size: 19 residues. In DNA, the CDR3 is TGTGCCAGCTTAAAGGGCAACTCTCCTGGCCGCCGCTCCTACAATGAGCAGTTCTTC. This codes for CASLKGNSPGRRSYNEQFF.

This chain connects TRBV5-6 to TRBJ1-6; D is undetermined. CDR1 and CDR2 from the germline V gene are SGHDT and YYEEEE. The CDR3 has 14 amino acids. The V end lost 4 bases, the J end lost 4 bases, and 9 bases lay between the germline ends. The CDR3 nucleotides are TGTGCCAGCAGCCGGTCCCTTTATAATTCACCCCTCCACTTT. Protein sequence: CASSRSLYNSPLHF.

The chain couples TRBV6-1 to TRBJ1-1, with TRBD1 matching 7 bases. The length of the CDR3 is 14 residues. CDR1 is MNHNS, CDR2 SASEGT, per germline. Trimming took 8 bases from V and 7 from J; bases not matched to a gene: 13. CDR3 residues: CASAGRTGNLEAFF. CDR3 coding DNA: TGTGCCAGCGCGGGTAGGACAGGCAACCTTGAAGCTTTCTTT.

This clonotype was picked up a small number of times. The CDR3 here is CSASLGRNTGELFF. DNA of the CDR3: TGCAGTGCTAGCCTTGGCAGAAACACCGGGGAGCTGTTTTTT. V usage is TRBV20-1 and J usage is TRBJ2-2, with D unresolved. This CDR3 has 14 amino acids. Germline V lookup: CDR1 DFQATT, CDR2 SNEGSKA (reference sequence). With 3 bases removed from V and 2 bases from J, the gap between germline ends came to 10 bases.

This rearrangement joins TRBV27 to TRBJ2-1, with D hard to call. V was pared by 3 bases and J by 6 bases, with 3 bases between. CDR1 and CDR2 (germline): MNHEY, SMNVEV (reference sequence). The CDR3 consists of 11 residues. CDR3 amino acids: CASSFSNEQFF. The DNA of the CDR3 is TGTGCCAGCAGTTTTAGCAATGAGCAGTTCTTC.

The chain employs TRBV7-8 and TRBJ2-3; D is undetermined. The CDR3 sequence is 15 residues long. Per the germline V gene, CDR1 is SGHVS and CDR2 is FQNEAQ. The V and J ends lost 1 base and 0 bases respectively, with 8 bases between them. The CDR3 DNA is TGTGCCAGCAGCTTAGTTCGGGCTAGCACAGATACGCAGTATTTT. Protein product: CASSLVRASTDTQYF.

This chain's CDR3 is CASSPSGRAEGEQFF. The CDR3 DNA sequence: TGTGCCAGCAGCCCAAGCGGGAGGGCTGAAGGTGAGCAGTTCTTC. The chain links TRBV7-2 to TRBJ2-1; 10 bases align to TRBD2. Germline V gene lookup returns CDR1 SGHTA and CDR2 FQGNSA. This CDR3 has 15 residues. The junction had 10 bases not matched to a gene; V was cut back by 5 bases and J by 9 bases. Looking up the rest from reference TRBV7-2 and TRBJ2-1 gives the full variable domain: GAGVSQSPSNKVTEKGKDVELRCDPISGHTALYWYRQSLGQGLEFLIYFQGNSAPDKSGLPSDRFSAERTGGSVSTLTIQRTQQEDSAVYLCASSPSGRAEGEQFFGPGTRLTVL.

V gene TRBV7-6 combines with J gene TRBJ1-4; tentative D call: TRBD1 (6 bases). CDR3 size: 15 residues. V was cut by 5 bases and J by 2 bases, with 12 bases left in between. CDR1 and CDR2 (germline): SGHVS, FNYEAQ. The CDR3, as DNA: TGTGCCAGCAGCCAAGTAGGGGGGACTAATGAAAAACTGTTTTTT. This sequence encodes CASSQVGGTNEKLFF.

The V call is TRBV5-4, the J call TRBJ2-3; 7 bases agree with TRBD2. Trimming took 3 bases from V and 0 from J; bases not matched to a gene: 7. Germline V gene data show CDR1 as SGHNT and CDR2 as YYREEE (reference sequence). The CDR3 is 16 residues long. The CDR3, as DNA: TGTGCCAGCAGCTGGGGGGGGAGCGGGAGCACAGATACGCAGTATTTT. Translation gives CASSWGGSGSTDTQYF.

The V and J genes are TRBV7-3 and TRBJ2-3, with 8 nucleotides matching TRBD2. Per germline, CDR1 SGHTA and CDR2 FQGTGA. The V gene end was trimmed by 5 bases and the J gene end by 2 bases; junction bases not matched to a gene: 6. CDR3 length: 15 amino acids. The CDR3 sequence is CASSPRGGFTDTQYF. Written as DNA, the CDR3 is TGTGCCAGCAGCCCCCGGGGGGGATTCACAGATACGCAGTATTTT.

This clonotype occurred a few times. The rearrangement joins TRBV20-1 to TRBJ1-1; D gene uncertain. The ends were cut back, 6 bases at V and 3 bases at J, with 14 bases in the middle. This CDR3 is built from 13 residues. Germline CDR1 is DFQATT and CDR2 is SNEGSKA (reference sequence). The CDR3 protein is CSALWGTDTEAFF. The CDR3 DNA reads as TGCAGTGCCCTGTGGGGTACTGACACTGAAGCTTTCTTT.

This sequence joins TRBV6-5 and TRBJ1-6; no clear D gene. V gave up 1 base and J gave up 2 bases, with 12 bases separating them. The CDR3 is 17 residues long. Germline V gene data show CDR1 as MNHEY and CDR2 as SVGAGI. The CDR3 sequence is CASSYFGSDAYNSPLHF. DNA of the CDR3: TGTGCCAGCAGTTACTTCGGGTCAGATGCCTATAATTCACCCCTCCACTTT.

This clonotype was found a few times. The chain uses TRBV20-1 and TRBJ1-2; a weak D match, TRBD1 (5 bases). This CDR3 spans 14 amino acids. V lost 3 bases and J lost 7, with 18 bases in between. The germline CDR1 and CDR2 sequences are DFQATT and SNEGSKA (reference sequence). CDR3: CSARPPAGWSGYTF. The CDR3 nucleotides read TGCAGTGCTAGGCCCCCGGCAGGGTGGAGTGGCTACACCTTC.

The chain is built from TRBV20-1 and TRBJ2-7; 10 bases map to TRBD2. Germline values: CDR1 DFQATT, CDR2 SNEGSKA (reference sequence). This CDR3 comprises 15 residues. V lost 0 bases and J lost 3; bases outside the gene matches: 5. This CDR3 reads CSARDLQRGGYEQYF. The CDR3 DNA sequence: TGCAGTGCTAGAGATCTCCAGCGGGGGGGCTACGAGCAGTACTTC.